Sequencing of this T cell receptor (beta chain) was carried out in a study of PD-1 blockade in classical Hodgkin lymphoma. TCRdb keeps only in-frame clones here, not all; method: immunoSEQ multiplex PCR. Of about 10,000 clones listed, more than 90% are singletons. The CDR3 has 16 residues. Trimming took 4 bases from V and 5 from J; bases not matched to a gene: 11. Germline CDR1 reads MNHEY; CDR2 reads SMNVEV (reference sequence). Time point described: newly diagnosed, previously untreated cHL patient sample. The CD8+ T cells came from thawed PBMCs through magnetic negative selection. This TCR derives from a human donor with classical Hodgkin lymphoma. Specimen: CD8+ T cells from blood. This chain connects TRBV27 to TRBJ2-3, with 8 bases aligning to TRBD2. The CDR3 here is CASSYPKAGVIDTQYF. The CDR3 DNA follows: TGTGCCAGCAGTTACCCGAAAGCGGGAGTCATAGATACGCAGTATTTT.